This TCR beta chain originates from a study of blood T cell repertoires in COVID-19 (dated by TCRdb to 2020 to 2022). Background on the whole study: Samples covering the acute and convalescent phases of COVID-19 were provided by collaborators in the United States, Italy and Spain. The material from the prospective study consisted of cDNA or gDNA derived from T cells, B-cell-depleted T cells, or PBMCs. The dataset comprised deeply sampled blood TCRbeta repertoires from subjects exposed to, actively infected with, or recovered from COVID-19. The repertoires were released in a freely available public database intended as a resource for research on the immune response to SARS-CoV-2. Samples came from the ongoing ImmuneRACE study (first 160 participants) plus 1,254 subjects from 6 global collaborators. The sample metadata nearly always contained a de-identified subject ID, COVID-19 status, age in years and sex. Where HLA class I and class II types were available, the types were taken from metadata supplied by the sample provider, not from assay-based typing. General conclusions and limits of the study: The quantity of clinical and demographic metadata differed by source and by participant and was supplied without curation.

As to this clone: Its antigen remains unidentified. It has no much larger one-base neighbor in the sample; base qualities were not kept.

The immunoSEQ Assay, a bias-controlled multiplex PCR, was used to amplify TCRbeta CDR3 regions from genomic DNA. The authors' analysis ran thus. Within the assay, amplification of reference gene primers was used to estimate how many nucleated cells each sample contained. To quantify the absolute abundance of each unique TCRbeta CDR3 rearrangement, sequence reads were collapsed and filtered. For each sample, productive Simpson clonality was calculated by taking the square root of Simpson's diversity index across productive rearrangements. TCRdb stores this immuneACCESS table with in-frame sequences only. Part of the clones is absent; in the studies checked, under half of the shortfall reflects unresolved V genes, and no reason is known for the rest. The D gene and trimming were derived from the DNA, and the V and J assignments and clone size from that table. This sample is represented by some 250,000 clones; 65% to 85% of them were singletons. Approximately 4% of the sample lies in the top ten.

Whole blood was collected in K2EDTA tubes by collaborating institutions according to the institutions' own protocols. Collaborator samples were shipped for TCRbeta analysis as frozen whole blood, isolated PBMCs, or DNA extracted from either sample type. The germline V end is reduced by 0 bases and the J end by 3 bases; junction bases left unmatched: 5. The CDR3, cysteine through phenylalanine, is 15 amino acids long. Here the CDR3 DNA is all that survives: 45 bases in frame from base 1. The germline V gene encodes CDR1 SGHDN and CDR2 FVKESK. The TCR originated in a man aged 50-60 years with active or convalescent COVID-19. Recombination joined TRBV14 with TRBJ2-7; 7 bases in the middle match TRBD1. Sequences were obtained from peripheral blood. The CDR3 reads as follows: CASSQDPGQIYEQYF. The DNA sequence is TGTGCCAGCAGCCAAGATCCGGGACAGATCTACGAGCAGTACTTC.